The sequence of this T cell receptor beta chain was determined in a study of blood T cell repertoires in COVID-19. The J segment lost 0 bases and the V segment lost 0 bases, leaving 18 bases of the junction unmatched. Germline CDR1 LNHDA, CDR2 SQIVND (reference sequence). The CDR3 covers 24 residues. Produced via immunoSEQ multiplex PCR; TCRdb's table is partial and in-frame only. The data show around 110,000 clones, 86% seen once. Sample: peripheral blood. This sequence originates from a man aged 40-49 years with acute or convalescent COVID-19. V gene TRBV19 combines with J gene TRBJ2-6, with TRBD1 identical over 12 bases. DNA for the CDR3: TGTGCCAGTAGTATAGATTACGTTCCCCCGGGACAGGGGGCTCCTTTCTCTGGGGCCAACGTCCTGACTTTC. Its protein product is CASSIDYVPPGQGAPFSGANVLTF.